The present entry profiles one TCR beta chain with its context. Its antigen is undetermined. This sample includes further DNA sequences coding for the same CDR3. It was healthy bone marrow donors who served as donors. The CDR3 has 13 amino acids. CDR1 and CDR2 from the germline V gene are SQVTM and ANQGSEA. The V segment lost 4 bases and the J segment 6 bases; nucleotides outside the gene matches: 6. Amplification used 60 Vbeta primers and 13 Jbeta primers. Sequencing was performed with immunoSEQ multiplex PCR; in TCRdb, only in-frame clones are kept and a portion is missing. The profile covers about 160,000 clones, with more than 60% appearing a single time and roughly 1.5% taken by the ten largest. These data are taken from a study of cytomegalovirus exposure and HLA in healthy donors. Points from the study as a whole: Most TCR beta V segments were productive about 87% or about 30% of the time in an earlier analysis. For cytomegalovirus status, the classifier reportedly gave diagnoses with high specificity and sensitivity. Accurate prediction of HLA-A and HLA-B alleles (for most subjects) was reportedly achieved from TCR beta sequences.

The sample comprised PBMCs. The source of this sequence is a woman younger than 45 in good health and CMV-seronegative. The V call is TRBV29-1, the J call TRBJ2-1; the match to TRBD1 covers 7 bases. The CDR3 protein is CSVADRVVNEQFF. DNA of the CDR3: TGCAGCGTTGCAGACAGGGTCGTCAATGAGCAGTTCTTC.